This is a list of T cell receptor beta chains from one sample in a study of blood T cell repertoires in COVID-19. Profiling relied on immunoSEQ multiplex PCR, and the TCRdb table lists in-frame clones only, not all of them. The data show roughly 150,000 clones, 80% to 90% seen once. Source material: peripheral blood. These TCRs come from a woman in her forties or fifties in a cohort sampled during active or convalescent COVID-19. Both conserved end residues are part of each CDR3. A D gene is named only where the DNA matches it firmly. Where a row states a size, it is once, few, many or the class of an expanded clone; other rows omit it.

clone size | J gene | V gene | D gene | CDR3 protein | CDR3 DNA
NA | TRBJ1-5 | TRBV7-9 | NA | CASSRGGNQPQHF | TGTGCCAGCAGCCGCGGGGGCAATCAGCCCCAGCATTTT
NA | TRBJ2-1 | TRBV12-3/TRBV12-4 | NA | CASSFQVEQFF | TGTGCCAGCAGTTTTCAGGTTGAGCAGTTCTTC
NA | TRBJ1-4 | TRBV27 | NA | CASSSPGTNGKLFF | TGTGCCAGCAGTTCCCCGGGAACGAATGGAAAACTGTTTTTT
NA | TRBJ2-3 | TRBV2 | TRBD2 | CASSSGGGTDTQYF | TGTGCCAGCAGTTCCGGGGGGGGTACAGATACGCAGTATTTT
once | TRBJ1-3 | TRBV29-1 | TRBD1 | CSVYLQGALSGNTIYF | TGCAGCGTTTACCTACAGGGGGCCCTCTCTGGAAACACCATATATTTT
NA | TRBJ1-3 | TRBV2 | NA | CASRDFSGNTIYF | TGTGCCAGCCGGGATTTCTCTGGAAACACCATATATTTT
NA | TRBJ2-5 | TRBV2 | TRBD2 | CASSDGTSGGAETQYF | TGTGCCAGCAGTGACGGGACTAGCGGGGGGGCGGAGACCCAGTACTTC
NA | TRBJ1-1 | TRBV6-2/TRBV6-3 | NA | CASSLGTETEAFF | TGTGCCAGCAGTCTGGGGACTGAGACTGAAGCTTTCTTT
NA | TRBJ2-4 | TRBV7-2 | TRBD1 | CASSLADRVPHF | TGTGCCAGCAGCTTAGCCGACAGGGTCCCGCACTTC
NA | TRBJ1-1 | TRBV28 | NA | CASSSHPARARPEAFF | TGTGCCAGCAGTTCCCACCCGGCCAGGGCTCGGCCTGAAGCTTTCTTT
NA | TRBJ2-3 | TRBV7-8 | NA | CASSLASGGLTTDTQYF | TGTGCCAGCAGCTTAGCATCGGGGGGCCTAACCACAGATACGCAGTATTTT
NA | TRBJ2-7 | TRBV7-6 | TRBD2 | CASSPAGGGTPYEQYF | TGTGCCAGCAGCCCAGCTGGCGGGGGGACACCCTACGAGCAGTACTTC
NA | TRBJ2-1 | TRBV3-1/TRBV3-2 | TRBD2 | CASSQSGGALGQFF | TGTGCCAGCAGCCAGAGCGGGGGGGCCTTAGGGCAGTTCTTC
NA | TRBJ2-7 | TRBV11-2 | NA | CASSRLPKGQGSSYEQYF | TGTGCCAGCAGCCGGCTACCGAAGGGGCAGGGGTCCTCCTACGAGCAGTACTTC
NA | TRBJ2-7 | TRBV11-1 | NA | CASSTRDSHSGEQYF | TGTGCCAGCAGCACCCGGGACTCCCACTCGGGGGAGCAGTACTTC
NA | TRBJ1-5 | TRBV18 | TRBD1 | CASSRTGSDNQPQHF | TGTGCCAGCTCGAGGACAGGGAGCGACAATCAGCCCCAGCATTTT
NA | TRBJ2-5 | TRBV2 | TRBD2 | CASSYGTSGDLGETQYF | TGTGCCAGCAGTTATGGGACTAGCGGTGACTTAGGAGAGACCCAGTACTTC
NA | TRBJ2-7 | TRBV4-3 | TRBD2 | CASSQGLAGEGYEQYF | TGCGCCAGCAGCCAAGGACTAGCGGGGGAAGGCTACGAGCAGTACTTC
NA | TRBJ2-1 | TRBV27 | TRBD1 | CASSLWDRADEQFF | TGTGCCAGCAGTTTATGGGACAGGGCAGATGAGCAGTTCTTC
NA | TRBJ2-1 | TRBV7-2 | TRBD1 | CASSTGVREQFF | TGTGCCAGCAGTACAGGGGTCCGCGAGCAGTTCTTC
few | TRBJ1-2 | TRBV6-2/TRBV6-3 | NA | CASSYRAYGYTF | TGTGCCAGCAGTTACAGAGCCTATGGCTACACCTTC
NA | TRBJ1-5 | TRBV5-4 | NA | CASSLDRSNQPQHF | TGTGCCAGCAGCTTGGACAGATCAAATCAGCCCCAGCATTTT
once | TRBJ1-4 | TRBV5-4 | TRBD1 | CASSTRQGSNEKLFF | TGTGCCAGCAGCACCCGACAGGGTTCTAATGAAAAACTGTTTTTT
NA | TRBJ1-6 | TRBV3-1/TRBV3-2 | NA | CASSQTGYLGRSPLHF | TGTGCCAGCAGTCAAACAGGGTATTTAGGGCGTTCACCCCTCCACTTT
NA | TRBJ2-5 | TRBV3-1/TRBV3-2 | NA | CASSQDLAGGQETQYF | TGTGCCAGCAGCCAAGATCTCGCAGGGGGGCAAGAGACCCAGTACTTC
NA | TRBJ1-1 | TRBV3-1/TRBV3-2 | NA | CASSQKGLIGATGEAFF | TGTGCCAGCAGCCAAAAGGGATTGATAGGGGCAACAGGTGAAGCTTTCTTT
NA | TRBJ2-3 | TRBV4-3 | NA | CASSQTRNTDTQYF | TGCGCCAGCAGCCAAACGCGAAACACAGATACGCAGTATTTT
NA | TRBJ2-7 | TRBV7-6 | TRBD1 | CASSLGAAGQGVVDEQYF | TGTGCCAGCAGCTTAGGTGCTGCGGGACAGGGGGTCGTGGACGAGCAGTACTTC
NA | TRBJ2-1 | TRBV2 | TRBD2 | CASKPSGVYNEQFF | TGTGCCAGCAAGCCCAGCGGGGTGTACAATGAGCAGTTCTTC
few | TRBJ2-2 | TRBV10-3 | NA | CAISGWAGTNTGELFF | TGTGCCATCAGTGGTTGGGCGGGGACGAACACCGGGGAGCTGTTTTTT
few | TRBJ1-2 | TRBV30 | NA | CAWSAGAVIYGYTF | TGTGCCTGGAGTGCTGGGGCGGTGATCTATGGCTACACCTTC
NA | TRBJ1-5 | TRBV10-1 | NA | CASRANWGDQPQHF | TGCGCCAGCAGAGCCAACTGGGGGGATCAGCCCCAGCATTTT
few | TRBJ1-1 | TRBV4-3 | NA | CASSQEAGQNTEAFF | TGCGCCAGCAGCCAAGAGGCGGGTCAGAACACTGAAGCTTTCTTT
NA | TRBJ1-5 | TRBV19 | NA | CASRKYRAGANNQPQHF | TGTGCCAGTAGAAAATACAGGGCAGGGGCGAACAATCAGCCCCAGCATTTT
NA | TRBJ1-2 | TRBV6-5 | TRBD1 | CATYTGGAGYGYTF | TGTGCCACCTACACAGGGGGCGCAGGATATGGCTACACCTTC
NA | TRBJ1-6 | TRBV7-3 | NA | CASSPGQKNSPLHF | TGTGCCAGCAGCCCGGGACAAAAGAATTCACCCCTCCACTTT
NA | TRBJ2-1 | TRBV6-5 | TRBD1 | CASSRTGDSYNEQFF | TGTGCCAGCAGCCGGACAGGGGACTCCTACAATGAGCAGTTCTTC
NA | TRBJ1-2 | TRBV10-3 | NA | CASQGPGDGYTF | TGTGCCAGCCAGGGGCCCGGGGATGGCTACACCTTC
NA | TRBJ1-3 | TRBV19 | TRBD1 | CASSSYAGGAGNTIYF | TGTGCCAGTAGTAGCTACGCAGGGGGTGCTGGAAACACCATATATTTT
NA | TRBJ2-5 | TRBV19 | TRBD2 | CASSISSGGRETQYF | TGTGCCAGTAGTATCTCTAGCGGGGGGAGAGAGACCCAGTACTTC
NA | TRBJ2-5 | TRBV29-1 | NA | CSVVGGETQYF | TGCAGCGTAGTCGGAGGGGAGACCCAGTACTTC